A selection of T cell receptor beta chains follows, all from one sample in a study of breast tumors, draining lymph nodes, adjacent tissues. From the multiplex PCR reads, TCRdb called clonotypes with MiXCR, one entry per CDR3 protein. This table has about 100,000 distinct CDR3 sequences, 21% appearing once. Source material: axillary lymph node tissue. These receptors came from a female donor with breast cancer. Some clones in this sample may be carry-over from other donors' samples. Each CDR3 is given with its conserved first and last residue. Only some rows state a clone size, as once, few, many or a class for expanded clones.

clone_size j_call v_call cdr3_aa
NA TRBJ1-1 TRBV7-9 CASSLALQGANTEAFF
many TRBJ2-2 TRBV2 CASSQGVAGELFF
many TRBJ2-7 TRBV3-1 CASSRAYEQYF
many TRBJ1-2 TRBV5-1 CASSRQGRDYGYTF
many TRBJ1-2 TRBV19 CASEDRLYGYTF
many TRBJ2-1 TRBV6-1 CASSAPGYNEQFF
NA TRBJ2-7 TRBV12-3/TRBV12-4 CAGSFPPLGSGGDQYF
many TRBJ1-5 TRBV12-3/TRBV12-4 CASSWTDFNQPQHF
many TRBJ1-5 TRBV20-1 CSARRPNQPQHF
many TRBJ1-6 TRBV25-1 CASSRTGNSPLHF
many TRBJ1-5 TRBV11-2 CASSLDPDQPQHF
NA TRBJ2-1 TRBV28 CASSPRSLGGRSNEQFF
many TRBJ1-3 TRBV7-9 CASSLTGNTIYF
few TRBJ2-4 TRBV5-1 CASSLAGLTSGVAKNIQYF
NA TRBJ2-3 TRBV30 CAWSPGLAGPRDTQYF
many TRBJ1-6 TRBV5-6 CASSFWTGIRNSPLHF
many TRBJ2-1 TRBV6-1 CASIRRGANNEQFF
NA TRBJ1-5 TRBV19 CASSVGAAGNQPQHF
many TRBJ1-2 TRBV6-6 CASTEGPYGTWERGYTF
many TRBJ1-2 TRBV7-8 CASSLSQGNYGYTF
many TRBJ2-7 TRBV11-2 CASSPWDSDSYEQYF
many TRBJ2-7 TRBV29-1 CSVGFWDRGAGEQYF
many TRBJ2-7 TRBV19 CASSTSDGSYEQYF
many TRBJ1-2 TRBV29-1 CSVEGTFYGYTF
many TRBJ2-7 TRBV25-1 CASSDGDSLHEQYF
few TRBJ1-5 TRBV18 CASSPGDPQPQHF
many TRBJ1-6 TRBV3-1 CASSHTDYGSPLHF
many TRBJ1-2 TRBV6-1 CASRKTGGNYGYTF
NA TRBJ2-2 TRBV9 CASSVESSGGAGTGELFF
many TRBJ1-4 TRBV20-1 CSARGGTGNEKLFF
many TRBJ2-7 TRBV6-4 CARSPTGENYEQYF
many TRBJ2-7 TRBV20-1 CSARTAGVYEQYF
few TRBJ1-2 TRBV6-2/TRBV6-3 CGSSWSARGYTF
many TRBJ1-2 TRBV5-1 CASSPTGTYGYTF
many TRBJ2-7 TRBV3-1 CASSQDREGHEQYF
few TRBJ1-2 TRBV27 CASSTKGQGFRYGYTF
few TRBJ2-3 TRBV3-1 CASSWNRGARTDTQYF
NA TRBJ1-1 TRBV11-2 CASSLVHRDEAFF
many TRBJ2-7 TRBV12-3/TRBV12-4 CASSGWGSSYEQYF
NA TRBJ1-4 TRBV3-1 CASSQTDEKLFF
many TRBJ2-6 TRBV7-9 CASSRGAAGANVLTF
many TRBJ1-5 TRBV30 CAWSVQSNQPQHF
many TRBJ2-7 TRBV20-1 CSARDIGGRLYEQYF
many TRBJ1-4 TRBV20-1 CSARAREENEKLFF
NA TRBJ2-7 TRBV5-6 CASSPGSGNVGYEHCF
many TRBJ2-7 TRBV10-2 CASSDVSEQYF
many TRBJ2-3 TRBV27 CASSFGPKDTQYF
many TRBJ1-5 TRBV20-1 CSAIGTADQPQHF
many TRBJ1-2 TRBV5-4 CASSLAVANNYGYTF
many TRBJ2-3 TRBV12-3/TRBV12-4 CASTLDRGGTDTQYF
few TRBJ1-5 TRBV27 CASRPSGTGLQPQHF
many TRBJ1-5 TRBV6-6 CASRPEDRDNQPQHF
many TRBJ2-6 TRBV2 CASTKASGANVLTF
NA TRBJ2-1 TRBV27 CASSLILAGVSYNEQFF
NA TRBJ1-3 TRBV28 CASGSDRYSGNTIYF